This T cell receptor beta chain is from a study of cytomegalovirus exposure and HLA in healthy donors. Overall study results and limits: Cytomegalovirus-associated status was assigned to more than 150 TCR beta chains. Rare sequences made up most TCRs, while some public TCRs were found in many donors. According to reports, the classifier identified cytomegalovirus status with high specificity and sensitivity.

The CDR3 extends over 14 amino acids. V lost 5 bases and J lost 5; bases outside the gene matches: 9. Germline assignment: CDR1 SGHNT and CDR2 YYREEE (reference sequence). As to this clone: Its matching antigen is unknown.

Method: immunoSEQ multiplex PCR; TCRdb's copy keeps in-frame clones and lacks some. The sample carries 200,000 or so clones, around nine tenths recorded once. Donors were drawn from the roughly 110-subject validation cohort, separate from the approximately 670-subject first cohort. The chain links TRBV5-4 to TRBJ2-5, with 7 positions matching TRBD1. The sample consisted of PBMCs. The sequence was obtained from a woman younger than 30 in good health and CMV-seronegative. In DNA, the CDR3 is TGTGCCAGCAGTCGGCGGCAGGGGGATGAGACCCAGTACTTC. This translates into CASSRRQGDETQYF.